Following are 8 T cell receptor beta chains from one sample sequenced in a study of blood T cell repertoires in COVID-19. Repertoires were generated with immunoSEQ multiplex PCR, while TCRdb's copy carries only in-frame clones and drops some. The data contain approximately 210,000 clones, about 86% of them singletons. Sequencing input: peripheral blood. Receptor source: a woman in her 50s with acute or convalescent COVID-19.

CDR3 nucleotide sequence: TGTGCCAGCAGCCCCTGGACTAGCGGGAGAGCTGAGCAGTTCTTC. This codes for CASSPWTSGRAEQFF. The J gene is TRBJ2-1, the V gene TRBV7-2; TRBD2 matches 13 bases. V was pared by 5 bases and J by 9 bases, with 7 bases of the junction left unmatched. Germline V CDR1 and CDR2: SGHTA, FQGNSA. This CDR3 contains 15 residues.

Regarding this clone: The junction and the germline gene differ at one end; a read error may be behind it. V and J are TRBV19 and TRBJ1-1; D gene unclear. Germline V gives CDR1 LNHDA, CDR2 SQIVND (reference sequence). The CDR3 is 14 residues long. CDR3 sequence reads: CASRAGSVKTEAFF. The CDR3 nucleotides read TGTGCCAGTAGGGCAGGTTCGGTGAAAACTGAAGCTTTCTTT.

This clone was counted a single time. The V gene is TRBV11-2, the J gene TRBJ2-7; 9 bases are shared with TRBD1. The junction had 2 bases not matched to a gene; V was cut back by 2 bases and J by 3 bases. CDR3 length: 14 residues. The V gene's germline CDR1 is SGHAT and CDR2 FQNNGV. In nucleotides, the CDR3 is TGTGCCAGCAGCTTACAGACAGGGGGCTACGAGCAGTACTTC. It yields the protein CASSLQTGGYEQYF.

V is TRBV6-4 and J is TRBJ2-2; 11 bases are shared with TRBD2. Germline V gene lookup returns CDR1 MRHNA and CDR2 SNTAGT. Trimming took 6 bases from V and 5 from J; bases not matched to a gene: 2. CDR3 size: 14 residues. CDR3 DNA: TGTGCCAGCAGCCGACTAGCGGGGACCGGGGAGCTGTTTTTT. Translating it yields CASSRLAGTGELFF.

The rearrangement joins TRBV6-5 to TRBJ1-2, with D tentatively TRBD1 (5 bases). CDR3 length: 13 amino acids. V was clipped by 2 bases and J by 5 bases, with 9 bases between them. CDR1 is MNHEY, CDR2 SVGAGI, per germline. CDR3 in DNA: TGTGCCAGCAGTTACGGGGGGAGATATGGCTACACCTTC. Translating gives CASSYGGRYGYTF.

This chain links TRBV27 with TRBJ1-2; 8 positions match TRBD1. CDR1 and CDR2 (germline): MNHEY, SMNVEV (reference sequence). The CDR3 covers 15 residues. The V segment lost 6 bases and the J segment 1 base; nucleotides outside the gene matches: 7. The CDR3 region is CASRDGRGLNYGYTF. The CDR3 coding sequence is TGTGCCAGCAGAGACGGCAGGGGGCTTAACTATGGCTACACCTTC.

The chain combines TRBV6-6 with TRBJ2-1, with TRBD2 identical over 9 bases. The germline V gene has CDR1 MNHNY and CDR2 SVGAGI (reference sequence). The CDR3 covers 16 residues. V trimming: 4 bases; J trimming: 5 bases; junction bases outside the gene matches: 9. The CDR3 reads CASSSSLAGKDNEQFF. For the CDR3, the DNA is TGTGCCAGCAGTTCTTCCCTAGCGGGGAAGGACAATGAGCAGTTCTTC.

This clone was observed once. V gene TRBV5-6 combines with J gene TRBJ2-3, with 13 nucleotides matching TRBD2. Per the germline V gene, CDR1 is SGHDT and CDR2 is YYEEEE. The junction had 10 bases not matched to a gene; V was cut back by 4 bases and J by 2 bases. The CDR3 contains 18 residues. This chain's CDR3 is CASSAPGLAGRFTDTQYF. In nucleotides, the CDR3 is TGTGCCAGCAGCGCCCCGGGACTAGCGGGAAGGTTCACAGATACGCAGTATTTT.